This entry is about one T cell receptor (beta chain). The sample belongs to a study of blood T cell repertoires in COVID-19. Study-level background: Acute and convalescent COVID-19 specimens originated in the United States, Italy and Spain. PBMCs, B-cell-depleted T cells, or T cells provided the cDNA or gDNA that made up the material.

The data were produced by immunoSEQ multiplex PCR, yet TCRdb's version contains in-frame clones alone and is incomplete. Altogether about 460,000 clones are present, approximately 91% being singletons, with the ten largest covering under 9.5%. Participant ages covered about 18 to 89 years across 25 or so US areas. Trimming took 1 base from V and 1 from J, leaving 13 bases between them. The V gene's germline CDR1 is MNHNS and CDR2 SASEGT. The CDR3 is 17 amino acids. The origin of this receptor is a woman aged 55-69 years who had recovered from COVID-19. V and J are TRBV6-1 and TRBJ2-2, with D possibly matching TRBD2 (5 bases). Sequences were obtained from PBMCs or T cells enriched from blood (not recorded which). The CDR3 reads CASSEVPNGLNTGELFF. The CDR3 DNA reads TGTGCCAGCAGTGAAGTCCCAAACGGACTGAACACCGGGGAGCTGTTTTTT.